Listed below are T cell receptor beta chains from one sample, sequenced in a study of blood T cell repertoires in COVID-19. Measured with immunoSEQ multiplex PCR; TCRdb has only the in-frame clones, and not every one. The table lists about 500,000 clones, roughly nine tenths of them singletons. What was sequenced was peripheral blood. The source of these receptors is a man between 18 and 29 years old with COVID-19, enrolled during active disease. CDR3s leave out the opening cysteine and the closing phenylalanine or tryptophan. Fields, in order: CDR3 protein, CDR3 length, V gene, clone size. Rows may omit the clone size; those that give it use once, few, many or a size class.

CDR3aa: ASSRASGGPDTQY
len: 13
v_gene: TRBV18
abundance: .

CDR3aa: ASSIPRTYTGELF
len: 13
v_gene: TRBV19
abundance: .

CDR3aa: SATFGNTIY
len: 9
v_gene: TRBV20-1
abundance: once

CDR3aa: ASSGTGGFNSPLH
len: 13
v_gene: TRBV9
abundance: .

CDR3aa: ASSLGIAGGTGELF
len: 14
v_gene: TRBV5-1
abundance: .

CDR3aa: ASSQQGNYGYT
len: 11
v_gene: TRBV4-1
abundance: .

CDR3aa: ASSYGTSGTRTDTQY
len: 15
v_gene: TRBV6-2/TRBV6-3
abundance: once

CDR3aa: ASSEDGVPQETQY
len: 13
v_gene: TRBV2
abundance: .

CDR3aa: ASSSIIASQETQY
len: 13
v_gene: TRBV12-1
abundance: .

CDR3aa: ASSPGGLNTEAF
len: 12
v_gene: TRBV19
abundance: .

CDR3aa: ASSLDRAVLF
len: 10
v_gene: TRBV3-1/TRBV3-2
abundance: .

CDR3aa: ASSQDLNQPQH
len: 11
v_gene: TRBV3-1/TRBV3-2
abundance: once

CDR3aa: ASSDHGTSNEQF
len: 12
v_gene: TRBV6-4
abundance: .

CDR3aa: ASSVAMTGGASYEQY
len: 15
v_gene: TRBV9
abundance: .

CDR3aa: ASTPGGKLGDEQF
len: 13
v_gene: TRBV9
abundance: .

CDR3aa: ASSAYGTGVTDTQY
len: 14
v_gene: TRBV27
abundance: once

CDR3aa: ASSQEPPGLARNEQF
len: 15
v_gene: TRBV4-1
abundance: .

CDR3aa: ASSFGAGGGTGELF
len: 14
v_gene: TRBV7-7
abundance: .

CDR3aa: ASSELGGLAGPRLFSYEQY
len: 19
v_gene: TRBV2
abundance: .

CDR3aa: ASAWGQGDEAF
len: 11
v_gene: TRBV2
abundance: few

CDR3aa: ASSSDQGRGNQPQH
len: 14
v_gene: TRBV7-2
abundance: .

CDR3aa: ASSLNSQVKLF
len: 11
v_gene: TRBV12-3/TRBV12-4
abundance: once

CDR3aa: ASSSPASGPSSYEQY
len: 15
v_gene: TRBV27
abundance: .

CDR3aa: ATSRAQVSTDTQY
len: 13
v_gene: TRBV15
abundance: once

CDR3aa: ASRPKQGRYGYT
len: 12
v_gene: TRBV2
abundance: .

CDR3aa: ASSVRAGGRTDTQY
len: 14
v_gene: TRBV25-1
abundance: .

CDR3aa: SASGLGDYGYT
len: 11
v_gene: TRBV20-1
abundance: .

CDR3aa: ASSLGLGPGELF
len: 12
v_gene: TRBV5-1
abundance: .

CDR3aa: ASTDSGANVLT
len: 11
v_gene: TRBV6-5
abundance: .

CDR3aa: ASSGWGGPEDTQY
len: 13
v_gene: TRBV2
abundance: .

CDR3aa: ASSQVWPSPYEQY
len: 13
v_gene: TRBV4-1
abundance: .

CDR3aa: ASSASGLVNTGELF
len: 14
v_gene: TRBV7-6
abundance: .

CDR3aa: AWSPFSGATDTQY
len: 13
v_gene: TRBV30
abundance: once

CDR3aa: ASSLMSAGTSGTTGELF
len: 17
v_gene: TRBV13
abundance: many

CDR3aa: ASSTGDYLSVQY
len: 12
v_gene: TRBV7-9
abundance: once

CDR3aa: ASSPGGSTFNEQF
len: 13
v_gene: TRBV27
abundance: .

CDR3aa: ASSQGQTEIVYEQY
len: 14
v_gene: TRBV4-1
abundance: .

CDR3aa: SSGEGNYGYT
len: 10
v_gene: TRBV29-1
abundance: .

CDR3aa: ASSTRTGTLGAGELF
len: 15
v_gene: TRBV19
abundance: .

CDR3aa: ASGDRGGTEAF
len: 11
v_gene: TRBV7-8
abundance: .

CDR3aa: ASSSGAASYEQY
len: 12
v_gene: TRBV7-9
abundance: .

CDR3aa: ASSLVGPGQGSPLH
len: 14
v_gene: TRBV7-2
abundance: once

CDR3aa: ASNLQGKGNTIY
len: 12
v_gene: TRBV27
abundance: .

CDR3aa: ASSLGGTGGALGQPQH
len: 16
v_gene: TRBV7-2
abundance: .

CDR3aa: ASSSSTTGRKRETQY
len: 15
v_gene: TRBV28
abundance: .

CDR3aa: ASGGQGDGYT
len: 10
v_gene: TRBV2
abundance: .

CDR3aa: ASSPRTGGSSDTQY
len: 14
v_gene: TRBV27
abundance: .

CDR3aa: ATRRVGDHQPQH
len: 12
v_gene: TRBV15
abundance: .